Listed below are T cell receptor beta chains from one sample, sequenced in a study of T-cell memory formation after mild COVID-19. TCRdb ran MiXCR on the 5' RACE reads and lists one entry per CDR3 protein. The sample yields some 160,000 distinct CDR3 sequences, over 10% seen once. Sequencing used PBMCs or a T cell subset sorted from them (not recorded which). Every receptor here comes from a man younger than 30 who had mild COVID-19 (a few samples of this study predate the infection). Cell type and time point are not known. The CDR3 runs from the conserved cysteine through the conserved F or W. D genes are given only for firm matches. Clone size is not always given. Where it is, it says once, few, many or a class for expanded clones.

size: -
D: TRBD2
J: TRBJ2-7
V: TRBV7-2
DNA: TGTGCCAGCAGCTTAGGACTAGCGGGGGTCGAGCAGTACTTC
CDR3: CASSLGLAGVEQYF

size: few
D: TRBD1
J: TRBJ1-6
V: TRBV5-1
DNA: TGCGCCAGCAGCCGACAGGGGATCAAGGAGGAGAATTCACCCCTCCACTTT
CDR3: CASSRQGIKEENSPLHF

size: few
D: -
J: TRBJ2-1
V: TRBV7-9
DNA: TGTGCCAGCAGCTTATCACGGGGCTCGAGCTCCTACAATGAGCAGTTCTTC
CDR3: CASSLSRGSSSYNEQFF

size: -
D: TRBD1
J: TRBJ1-5
V: TRBV6-5
DNA: TGTGCCAGCAGTTACCCCCGGGACAGGGGCGGTCAGCCCCAGCATTTT
CDR3: CASSYPRDRGGQPQHF

size: -
D: TRBD1
J: TRBJ2-2
V: TRBV28
DNA: TGTGCCAGCAGCCCCGACAGGGCAAACACCGGGGAGCTGTTTTTT
CDR3: CASSPDRANTGELFF

size: -
D: TRBD2
J: TRBJ2-6
V: TRBV9
DNA: TGTGCCAGCAGCTTGGGCCTAGCGGCCTCTGGGGCCAACGTCCTGACTTTC
CDR3: CASSLGLAASGANVLTF

size: -
D: -
J: TRBJ2-7
V: TRBV4-1
DNA: TGCGCCAGCAGCCAAGAGTACGAGCAGTACTTC
CDR3: CASSQEYEQYF

size: -
D: -
J: TRBJ1-4
V: TRBV7-9
DNA: TGTGCCAGCAGCCTTCAGACGGGCGGAGAAAAACTGTTTTTT
CDR3: CASSLQTGGEKLFF

size: -
D: -
J: TRBJ2-5
V: TRBV12-3/TRBV12-4
DNA: TGTGCCAGCAGTTTAGGCAGGGAGGACGAGACCCAGTACTTC
CDR3: CASSLGREDETQYF

size: -
D: -
J: TRBJ2-6
V: TRBV18
DNA: TGTGCCAGCTCACCAAACACTCCCGGAGCTGGGGCCAACGTCCTGACTTTC
CDR3: CASSPNTPGAGANVLTF

size: many
D: -
J: TRBJ1-2
V: TRBV7-2
DNA: TGTGCCAGCAGCCCCCCGGGACTCTATGGCTACACCTTC
CDR3: CASSPPGLYGYTF

size: -
D: -
J: TRBJ2-1
V: TRBV9
DNA: TGTGCCAGCAGCGTAGTTGGTGGTGAGCAGTTCTTC
CDR3: CASSVVGGEQFF

size: many
D: -
J: TRBJ2-2
V: TRBV5-1
DNA: TGCGCCAGCAGGGCCAATACGAACACCGGGGAGCTGTTTTTT
CDR3: CASRANTNTGELFF

size: few
D: -
J: TRBJ2-5
V: TRBV20-1
DNA: TGCAGTGCTAGAGATTGGGCTAACCAAGAGACCCAGTACTTC
CDR3: CSARDWANQETQYF

size: few
D: -
J: TRBJ1-2
V: TRBV12-3/TRBV12-4
DNA: TGTGCCAGCAGTAATGACAGCATCTATGGCTACACCTTC
CDR3: CASSNDSIYGYTF

size: -
D: TRBD1
J: TRBJ2-4
V: TRBV7-9
DNA: TGTGCCACCCAAGGGACAGGGGGATCCAAAAACATTCAGTACTTC
CDR3: CATQGTGGSKNIQYF

size: -
D: -
J: TRBJ1-1
V: TRBV15
DNA: TGTGCCACCGTCGGGTATGGCACTGAAGCTTTCTTT
CDR3: CATVGYGTEAFF

size: many
D: -
J: TRBJ1-1
V: TRBV2
DNA: TGTGCCAGCTTCCGGGTGGGCACTGAAGCTTTCTTT
CDR3: CASFRVGTEAFF

size: many
D: TRBD1
J: TRBJ2-3
V: TRBV18
DNA: TGTGCCAGCTCACCAGGAACAGGGGGTGAAGATACGCAGTATTTT
CDR3: CASSPGTGGEDTQYF

size: few
D: -
J: TRBJ2-2
V: TRBV2
DNA: TGTGCCAGCACTTGGTCCGGGGAGCTGTTTTTT
CDR3: CASTWSGELFF

size: few
D: TRBD2
J: TRBJ2-1
V: TRBV3-1
DNA: TGTGCCAGCGGACGGCTAGCGGGGGACAATGAGCAGTTCTTC
CDR3: CASGRLAGDNEQFF

size: -
D: TRBD1
J: TRBJ2-5
V: TRBV20-1
DNA: TGCAGTGCTCCCGACAGGGCCCAAGAGACCCAGTACTTC
CDR3: CSAPDRAQETQYF

size: -
D: -
J: TRBJ2-2
V: TRBV4-2
DNA: TGTGCCAGCAGCCAAGATTACCGACCCGGGGAGCTGTTTTTT
CDR3: CASSQDYRPGELFF

size: many
D: -
J: TRBJ1-1
V: TRBV28
DNA: TGTGCCAGCAGTTCCGCCACCCCTGAAGCTTTCTTT
CDR3: CASSSATPEAFF

size: many
D: TRBD1
J: TRBJ2-3
V: TRBV27
DNA: TGTGCCAGCAGTAAAGCGGGACAGGGACGTCAATATACGCAGTATTTT
CDR3: CASSKAGQGRQYTQYF